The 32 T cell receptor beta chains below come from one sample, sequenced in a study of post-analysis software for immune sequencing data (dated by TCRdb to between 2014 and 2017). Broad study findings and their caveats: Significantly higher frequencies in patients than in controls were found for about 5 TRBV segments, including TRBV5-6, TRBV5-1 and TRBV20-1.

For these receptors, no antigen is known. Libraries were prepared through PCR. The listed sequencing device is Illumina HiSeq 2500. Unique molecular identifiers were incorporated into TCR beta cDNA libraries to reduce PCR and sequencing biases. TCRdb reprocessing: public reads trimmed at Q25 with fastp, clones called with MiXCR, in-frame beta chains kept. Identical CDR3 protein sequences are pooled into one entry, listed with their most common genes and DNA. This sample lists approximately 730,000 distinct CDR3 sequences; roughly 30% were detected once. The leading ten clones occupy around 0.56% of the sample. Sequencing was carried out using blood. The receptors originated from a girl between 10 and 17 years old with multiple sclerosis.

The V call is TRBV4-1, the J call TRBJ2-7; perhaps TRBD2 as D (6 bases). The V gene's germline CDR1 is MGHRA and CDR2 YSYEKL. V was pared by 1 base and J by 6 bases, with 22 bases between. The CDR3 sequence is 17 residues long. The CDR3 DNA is TGCGCCAGCAGCCAAGTTCCCGGCTGGGGGGAGGTGGGCGAGCAGTACTTC. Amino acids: CASSQVPGWGEVGEQYF.

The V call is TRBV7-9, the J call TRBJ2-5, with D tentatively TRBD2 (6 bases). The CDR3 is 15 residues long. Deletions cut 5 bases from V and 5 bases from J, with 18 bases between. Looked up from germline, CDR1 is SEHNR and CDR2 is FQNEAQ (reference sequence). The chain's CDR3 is CASSPGSRSGETQYF. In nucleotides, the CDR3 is TGTGCCAGCAGCCCCGGGAGCCGATCTGGGGAGACCCAGTACTTC.

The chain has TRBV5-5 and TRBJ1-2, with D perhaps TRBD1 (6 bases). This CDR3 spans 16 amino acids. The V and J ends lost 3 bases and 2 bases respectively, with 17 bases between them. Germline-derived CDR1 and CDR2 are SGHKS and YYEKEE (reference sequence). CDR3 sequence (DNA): TGTGCCAGCAGCTGGGGGTCGGGGGCCGGAAACTATGGCTACACCTTC. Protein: CASSWGSGAGNYGYTF.

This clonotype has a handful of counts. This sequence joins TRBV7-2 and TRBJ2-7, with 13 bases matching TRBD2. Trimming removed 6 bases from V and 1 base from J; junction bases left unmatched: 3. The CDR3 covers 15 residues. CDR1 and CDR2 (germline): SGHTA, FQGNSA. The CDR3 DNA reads TGTGCCAGCAGACTAGCGGGAGGGCCTTCCTACGAGCAGTACTTC. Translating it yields CASRLAGGPSYEQYF.

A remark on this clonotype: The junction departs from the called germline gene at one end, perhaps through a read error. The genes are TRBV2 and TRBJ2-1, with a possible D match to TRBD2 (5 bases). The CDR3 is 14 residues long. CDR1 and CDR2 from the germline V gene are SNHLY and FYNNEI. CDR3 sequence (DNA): TGTGCCAGCGGACTCTCAAGCTCCTACAATGGGCAGTTCTTC. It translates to CASGLSSSYNGQFF.

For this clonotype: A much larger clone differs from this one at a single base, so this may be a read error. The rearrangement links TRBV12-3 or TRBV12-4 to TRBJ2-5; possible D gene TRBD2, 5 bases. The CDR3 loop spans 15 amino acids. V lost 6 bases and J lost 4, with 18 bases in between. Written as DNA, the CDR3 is TGTGCCAGCAGCCGCCTAGCTATAGGTTTAGAGACCCAGTACTTC. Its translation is CASSRLAIGLETQYF.

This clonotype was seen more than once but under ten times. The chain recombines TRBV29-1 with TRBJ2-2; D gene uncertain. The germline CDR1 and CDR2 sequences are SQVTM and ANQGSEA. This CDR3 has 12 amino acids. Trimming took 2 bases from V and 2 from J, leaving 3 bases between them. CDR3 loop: CSVEQNTGELFF. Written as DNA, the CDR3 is TGCAGCGTTGAACAAAACACCGGGGAGCTGTTTTTT.

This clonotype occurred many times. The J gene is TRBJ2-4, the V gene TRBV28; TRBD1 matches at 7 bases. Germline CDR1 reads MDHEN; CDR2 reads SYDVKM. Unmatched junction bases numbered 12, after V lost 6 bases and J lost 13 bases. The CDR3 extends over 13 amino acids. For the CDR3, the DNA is TGTGCCAGCAGATCGGGACAGACTCTAGAGCAGTACTTC. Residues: CASRSGQTLEQYF.

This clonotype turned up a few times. CDR3 region: CASSDLDRTSYEQYF. DNA for the CDR3: TGTGCCAGCAGCGACCTAGACCGGACTTCCTACGAGCAGTACTTC. J is TRBJ2-7 and V is TRBV7-9, with D maybe TRBD2 (5 bases). Trimming left V 5 bases short and J 1 base short, with 15 bases between. Germline-derived CDR1 and CDR2 are SEHNR and FQNEAQ (reference sequence). The CDR3 runs 15 residues.

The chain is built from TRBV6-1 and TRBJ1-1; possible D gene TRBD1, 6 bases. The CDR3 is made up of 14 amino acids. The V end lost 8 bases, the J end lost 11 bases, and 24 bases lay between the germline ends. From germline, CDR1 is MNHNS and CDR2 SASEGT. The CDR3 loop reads CASGIRGSVVGAFF. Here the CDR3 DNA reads TGTGCCAGCGGGATCAGGGGATCTGTTGTTGGGGCTTTCTTT.

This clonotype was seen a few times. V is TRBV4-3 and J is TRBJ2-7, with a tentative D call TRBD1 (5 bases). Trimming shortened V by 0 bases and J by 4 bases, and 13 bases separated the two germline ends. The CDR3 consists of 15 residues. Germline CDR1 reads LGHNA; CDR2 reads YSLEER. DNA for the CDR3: TGCGCCAGCAGCCAAGAGCCCGGCAGGGATTACGAGCAGTACTTC. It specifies CASSQEPGRDYEQYF.

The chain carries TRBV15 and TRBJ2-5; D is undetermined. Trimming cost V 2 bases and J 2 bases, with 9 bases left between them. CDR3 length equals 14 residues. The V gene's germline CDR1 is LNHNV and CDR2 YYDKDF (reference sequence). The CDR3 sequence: CATSRYAEQETQYF. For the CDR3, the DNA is TGTGCCACCAGCAGATACGCAGAGCAAGAGACCCAGTACTTC.

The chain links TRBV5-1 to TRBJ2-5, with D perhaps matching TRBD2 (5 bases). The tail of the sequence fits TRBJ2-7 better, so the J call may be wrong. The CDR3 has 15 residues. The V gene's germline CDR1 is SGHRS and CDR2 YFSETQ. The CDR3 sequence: CASSLESGVVDEQYF. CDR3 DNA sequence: TGCGCCAGCAGCTTGGAGAGCGGCGTGGTGGACGAGCAGTACTTC.

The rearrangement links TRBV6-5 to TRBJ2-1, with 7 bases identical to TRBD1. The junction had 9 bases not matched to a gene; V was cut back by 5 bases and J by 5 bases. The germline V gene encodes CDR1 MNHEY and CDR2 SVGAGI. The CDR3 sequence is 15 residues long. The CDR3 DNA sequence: TGTGCCAGCAGTGAGGACAGGTCAGGTCACAATGAGCAGTTCTTC. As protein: CASSEDRSGHNEQFF.

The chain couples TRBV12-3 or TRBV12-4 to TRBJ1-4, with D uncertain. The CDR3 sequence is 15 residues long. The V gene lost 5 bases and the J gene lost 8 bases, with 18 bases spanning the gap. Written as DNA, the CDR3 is TGTGCCAGCAGTCCCCCCCTCGTTTACGGGGAAAAACTGTTTTTT. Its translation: CASSPPLVYGEKLFF.

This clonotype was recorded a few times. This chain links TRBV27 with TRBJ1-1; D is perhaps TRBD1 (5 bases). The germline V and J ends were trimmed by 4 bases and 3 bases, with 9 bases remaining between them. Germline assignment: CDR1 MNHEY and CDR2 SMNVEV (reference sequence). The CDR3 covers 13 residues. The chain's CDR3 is CASSSTDYTEAFF. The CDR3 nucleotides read TGTGCCAGCAGTTCGACAGACTACACTGAAGCTTTCTTT.

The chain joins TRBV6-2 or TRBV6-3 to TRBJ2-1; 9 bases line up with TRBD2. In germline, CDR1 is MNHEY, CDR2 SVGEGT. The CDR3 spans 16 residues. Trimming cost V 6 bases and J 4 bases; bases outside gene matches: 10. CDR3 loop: CASRRVGAGGYNEQFF. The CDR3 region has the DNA TGTGCCAGCAGACGAGTGGGGGCGGGAGGGTACAATGAGCAGTTCTTC.

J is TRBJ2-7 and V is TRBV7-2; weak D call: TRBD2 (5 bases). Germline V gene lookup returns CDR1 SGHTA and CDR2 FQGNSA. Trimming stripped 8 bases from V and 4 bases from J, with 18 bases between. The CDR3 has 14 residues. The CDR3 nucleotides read TGTGCCAGCGCCCCGCAAGGCGGGCCTTACGAGCAGTACTTC. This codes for CASAPQGGPYEQYF. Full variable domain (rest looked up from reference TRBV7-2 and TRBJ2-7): GAGVSQSPSNKVTEKGKDVELRCDPISGHTALYWYRQSLGQGLEFLIYFQGNSAPDKSGLPSDRFSAERTGGSVSTLTIQRTQQEDSAVYLCASAPQGGPYEQYFGPGTRLTVT.

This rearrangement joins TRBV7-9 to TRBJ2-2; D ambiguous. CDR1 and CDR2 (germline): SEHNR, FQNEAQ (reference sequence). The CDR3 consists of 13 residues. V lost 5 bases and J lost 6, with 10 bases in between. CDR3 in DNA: TGTGCCAGCAGCGGTCGCGTGGCCGGGGAGCTGTTTTTT. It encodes CASSGRVAGELFF.

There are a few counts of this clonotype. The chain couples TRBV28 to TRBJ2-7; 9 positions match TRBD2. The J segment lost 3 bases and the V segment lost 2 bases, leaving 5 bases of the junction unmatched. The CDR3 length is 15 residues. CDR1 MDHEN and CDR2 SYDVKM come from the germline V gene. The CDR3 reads CASSLVTSGGYEQYF. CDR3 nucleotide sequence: TGTGCCAGCAGTTTAGTGACTAGCGGAGGCTACGAGCAGTACTTC.

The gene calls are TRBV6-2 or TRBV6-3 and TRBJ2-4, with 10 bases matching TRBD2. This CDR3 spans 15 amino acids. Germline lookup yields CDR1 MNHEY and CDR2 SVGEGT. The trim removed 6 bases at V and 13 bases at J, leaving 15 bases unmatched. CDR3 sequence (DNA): TGTGCCAGCAGGACCGGGACTAGCGTTTACAATGAGCAGTACTTC. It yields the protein CASRTGTSVYNEQYF.

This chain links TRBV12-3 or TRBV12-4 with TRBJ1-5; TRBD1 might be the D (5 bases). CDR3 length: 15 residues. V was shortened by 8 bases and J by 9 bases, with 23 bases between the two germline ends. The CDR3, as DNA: TGTGCCAGCGCCGCCGATGTTCTCCCGGGGCGGCCCCAGCATTTT. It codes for CASAADVLPGRPQHF.

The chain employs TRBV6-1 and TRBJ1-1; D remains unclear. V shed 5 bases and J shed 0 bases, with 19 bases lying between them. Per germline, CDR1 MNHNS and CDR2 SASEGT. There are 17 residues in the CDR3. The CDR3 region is CASSPGILLRMNTEAFF. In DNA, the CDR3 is TGTGCCAGCAGTCCTGGGATCCTGTTACGGATGAACACTGAAGCTTTCTTT.

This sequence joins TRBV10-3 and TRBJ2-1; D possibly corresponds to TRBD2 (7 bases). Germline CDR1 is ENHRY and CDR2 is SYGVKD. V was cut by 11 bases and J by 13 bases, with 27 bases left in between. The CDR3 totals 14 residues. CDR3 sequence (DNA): TGTGCCTCTGGGGGGGGGCCCTTCCAAGAGACCCAGTTCTTC. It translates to CASGGGPFQETQFF.

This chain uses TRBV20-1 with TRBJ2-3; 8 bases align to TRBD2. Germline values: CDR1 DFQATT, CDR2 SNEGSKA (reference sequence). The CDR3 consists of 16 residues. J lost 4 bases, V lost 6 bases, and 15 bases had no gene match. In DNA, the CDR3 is TGCAGTGCCCGAGGGAATGAGGCGGGGGGAGCAGATACGCAGTATTTT. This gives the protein CSARGNEAGGADTQYF.

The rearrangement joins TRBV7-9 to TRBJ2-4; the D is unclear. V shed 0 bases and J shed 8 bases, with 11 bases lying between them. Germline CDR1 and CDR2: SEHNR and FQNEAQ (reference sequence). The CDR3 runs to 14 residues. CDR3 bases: TGTGCCAGCAGCTTAGCGGGTGGAAGTCACATTCAGTACTTC. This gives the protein CASSLAGGSHIQYF.

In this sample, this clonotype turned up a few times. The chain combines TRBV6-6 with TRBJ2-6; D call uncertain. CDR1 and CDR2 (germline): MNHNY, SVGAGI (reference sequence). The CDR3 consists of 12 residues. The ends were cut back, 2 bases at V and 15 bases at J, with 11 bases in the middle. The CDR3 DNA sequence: TGTGCCAGCAGTTACGTTTCGCGGACCCTGACTTTC. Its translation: CASSYVSRTLTF.

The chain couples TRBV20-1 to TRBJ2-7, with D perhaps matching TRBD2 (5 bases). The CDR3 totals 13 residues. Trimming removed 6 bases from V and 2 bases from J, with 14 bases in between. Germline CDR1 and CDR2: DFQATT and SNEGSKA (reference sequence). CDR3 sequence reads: CSAISRGPYEQYF. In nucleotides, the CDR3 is TGCAGTGCCATTAGTCGGGGTCCCTACGAGCAGTACTTC.

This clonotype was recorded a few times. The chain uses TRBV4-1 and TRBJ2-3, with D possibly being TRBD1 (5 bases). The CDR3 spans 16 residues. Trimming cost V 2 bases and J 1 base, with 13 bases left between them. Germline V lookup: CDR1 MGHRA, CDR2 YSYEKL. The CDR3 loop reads CASSQKDRERTDTQYF. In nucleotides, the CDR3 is TGCGCCAGCAGCCAAAAAGACAGAGAGCGCACAGATACGCAGTATTTT.

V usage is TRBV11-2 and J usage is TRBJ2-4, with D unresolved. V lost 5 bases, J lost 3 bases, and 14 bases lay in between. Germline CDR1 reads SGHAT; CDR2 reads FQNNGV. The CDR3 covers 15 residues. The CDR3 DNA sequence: TGTGCCAGCAGCCCTTCCGCGGAGATCAAAAACATTCAGTACTTC. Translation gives CASSPSAEIKNIQYF.

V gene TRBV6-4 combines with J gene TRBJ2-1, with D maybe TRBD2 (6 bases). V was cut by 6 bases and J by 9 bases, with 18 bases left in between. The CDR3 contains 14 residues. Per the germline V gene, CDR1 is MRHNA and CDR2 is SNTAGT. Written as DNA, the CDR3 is TGTGCCAGCAGCCAACCCGGGAGTAAGGGTGAGCAGTTCTTC. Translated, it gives CASSQPGSKGEQFF.

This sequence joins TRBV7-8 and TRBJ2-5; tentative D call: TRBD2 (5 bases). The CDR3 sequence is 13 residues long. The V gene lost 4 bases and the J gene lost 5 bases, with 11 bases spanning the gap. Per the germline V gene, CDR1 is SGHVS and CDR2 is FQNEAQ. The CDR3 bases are TGTGCCAGCAGCTCGGACGGCGGGGAGACCCAGTACTTC. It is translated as CASSSDGGETQYF.